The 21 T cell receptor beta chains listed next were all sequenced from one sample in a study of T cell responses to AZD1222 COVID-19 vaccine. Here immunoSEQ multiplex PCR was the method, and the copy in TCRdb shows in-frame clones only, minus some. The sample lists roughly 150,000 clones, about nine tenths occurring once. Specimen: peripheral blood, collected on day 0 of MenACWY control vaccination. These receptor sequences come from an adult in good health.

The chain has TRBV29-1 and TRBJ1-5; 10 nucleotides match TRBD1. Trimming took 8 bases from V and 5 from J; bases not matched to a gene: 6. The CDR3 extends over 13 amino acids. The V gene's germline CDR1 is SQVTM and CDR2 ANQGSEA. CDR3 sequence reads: CSIRQGADQPQHF. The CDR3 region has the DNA TGCAGCATCAGACAGGGGGCCGATCAGCCCCAGCATTTT.

The CDR3 DNA sequence: TGTGCCAGCAGCTTACGGGGTGCGGGGAGTGGGGCCAACGTCCTGACTTTC. Its translation is CASSLRGAGSGANVLTF. The chain employs TRBV7-3 and TRBJ2-6; D possibly corresponds to TRBD2 (6 bases). Per germline, CDR1 SGHTA and CDR2 FQGTGA. This CDR3 has 17 residues. Trimming shortened V by 2 bases and J by 3 bases, and 14 bases separated the two germline ends.

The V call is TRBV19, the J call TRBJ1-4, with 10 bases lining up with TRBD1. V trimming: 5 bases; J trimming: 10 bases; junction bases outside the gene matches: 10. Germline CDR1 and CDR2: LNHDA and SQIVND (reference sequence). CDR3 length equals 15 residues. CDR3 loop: CASSPAGTGAAKLFF. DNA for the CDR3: TGTGCCAGTAGTCCCGCCGGGACAGGGGCCGCAAAACTGTTTTTT.

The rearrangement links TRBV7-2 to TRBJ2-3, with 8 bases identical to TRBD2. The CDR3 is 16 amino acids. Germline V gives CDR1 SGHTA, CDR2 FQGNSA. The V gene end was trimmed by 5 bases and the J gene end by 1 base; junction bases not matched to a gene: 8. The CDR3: CASSPGAGAGTDTQYF. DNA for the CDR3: TGTGCCAGCAGCCCCGGAGCGGGGGCGGGCACAGATACGCAGTATTTT.

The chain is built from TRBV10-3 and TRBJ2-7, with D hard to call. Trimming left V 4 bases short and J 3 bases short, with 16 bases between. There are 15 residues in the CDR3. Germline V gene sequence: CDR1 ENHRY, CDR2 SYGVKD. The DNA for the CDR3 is TGTGCCATCAGTGGATCCCCCGGTGGTGACTACGAGCAGTACTTC. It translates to CAISGSPGGDYEQYF.

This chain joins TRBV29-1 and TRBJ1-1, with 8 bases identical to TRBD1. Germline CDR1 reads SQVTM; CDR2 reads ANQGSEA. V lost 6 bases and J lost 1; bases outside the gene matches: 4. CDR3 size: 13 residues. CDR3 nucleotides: TGCAGCGTCACCACAGGGGGGAACACTGAAGCTTTCTTT. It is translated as CSVTTGGNTEAFF.

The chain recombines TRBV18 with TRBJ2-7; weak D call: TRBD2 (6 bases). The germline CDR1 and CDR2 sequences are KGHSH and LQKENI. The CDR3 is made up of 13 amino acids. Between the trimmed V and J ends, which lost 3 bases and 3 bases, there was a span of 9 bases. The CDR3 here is CASSPGLDYEQYF. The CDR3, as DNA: TGTGCCAGCTCACCGGGACTCGACTACGAGCAGTACTTC.

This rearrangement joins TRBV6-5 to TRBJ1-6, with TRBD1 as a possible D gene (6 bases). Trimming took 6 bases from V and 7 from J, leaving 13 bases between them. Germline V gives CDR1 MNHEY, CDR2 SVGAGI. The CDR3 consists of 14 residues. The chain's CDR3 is CASRTGMENSPLHF. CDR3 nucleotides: TGTGCCAGCAGAACAGGGATGGAGAATTCACCCCTCCACTTT.

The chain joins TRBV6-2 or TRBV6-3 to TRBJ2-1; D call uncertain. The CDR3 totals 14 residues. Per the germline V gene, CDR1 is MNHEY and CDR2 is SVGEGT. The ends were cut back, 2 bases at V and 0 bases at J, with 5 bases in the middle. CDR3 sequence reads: CASSYGNSYNEQFF. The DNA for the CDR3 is TGTGCCAGCAGTTACGGGAACTCCTACAATGAGCAGTTCTTC.

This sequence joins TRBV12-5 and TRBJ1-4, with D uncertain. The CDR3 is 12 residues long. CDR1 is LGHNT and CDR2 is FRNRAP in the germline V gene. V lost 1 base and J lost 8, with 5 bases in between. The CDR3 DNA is TGTGCTAGTGGTTTGGATGGCGAAAAACTGTTTTTT. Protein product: CASGLDGEKLFF.

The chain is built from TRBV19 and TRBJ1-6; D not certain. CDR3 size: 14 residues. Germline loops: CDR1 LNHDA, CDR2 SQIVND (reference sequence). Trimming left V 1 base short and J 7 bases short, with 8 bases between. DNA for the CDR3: TGTGCCAGTAGTATAGGCCTGGGAAATTCACCCCTCCACTTT. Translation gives CASSIGLGNSPLHF.

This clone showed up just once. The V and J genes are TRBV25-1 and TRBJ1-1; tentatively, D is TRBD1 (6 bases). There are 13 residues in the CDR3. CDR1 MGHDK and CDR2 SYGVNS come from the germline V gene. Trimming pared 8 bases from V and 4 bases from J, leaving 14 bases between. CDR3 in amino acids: CASSEGQITEAFF. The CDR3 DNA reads TGTGCCAGCTCAGAAGGACAGATCACTGAAGCTTTCTTT. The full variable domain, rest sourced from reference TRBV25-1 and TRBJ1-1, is EADIYQTPRYLVIGTGKKITLECSQTMGHDKMYWYQQDPGMELHLIHYSYGVNSTEKGDLSSESTVSRIRTEHFPLTLESARPSHTSQYLCASSEGQITEAFFGQGTRLTVV.

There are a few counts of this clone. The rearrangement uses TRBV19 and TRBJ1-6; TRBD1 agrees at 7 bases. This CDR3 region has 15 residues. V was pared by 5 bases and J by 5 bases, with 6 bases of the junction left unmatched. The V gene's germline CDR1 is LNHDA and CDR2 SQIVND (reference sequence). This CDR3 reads CASSLRGADNSPLHF. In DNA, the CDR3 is TGTGCCAGTAGTCTCAGGGGGGCGGATAATTCACCCCTCCACTTT.

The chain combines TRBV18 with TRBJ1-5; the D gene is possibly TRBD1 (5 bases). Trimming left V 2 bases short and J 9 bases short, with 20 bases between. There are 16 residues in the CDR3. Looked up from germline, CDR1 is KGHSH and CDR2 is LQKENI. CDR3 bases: TGTGCCAGCTCACCATCACCTTCTGGATTTGGGGGGCCCCAGCATTTT. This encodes CASSPSPSGFGGPQHF.

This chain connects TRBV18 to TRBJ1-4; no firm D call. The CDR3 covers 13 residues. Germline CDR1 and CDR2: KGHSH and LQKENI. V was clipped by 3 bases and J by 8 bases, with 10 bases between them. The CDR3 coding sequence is TGTGCCAGCTCACCGAGGAGAAAGGAAAAACTGTTTTTT. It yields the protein CASSPRRKEKLFF.

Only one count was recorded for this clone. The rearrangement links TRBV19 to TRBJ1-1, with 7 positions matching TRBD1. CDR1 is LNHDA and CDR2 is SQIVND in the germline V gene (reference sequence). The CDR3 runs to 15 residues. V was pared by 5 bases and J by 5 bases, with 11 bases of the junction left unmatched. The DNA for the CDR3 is TGTGCCAGTAGTCGGCCAGGGGGTCGTCGGACTGAAGCTTTCTTT. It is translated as CASSRPGGRRTEAFF.

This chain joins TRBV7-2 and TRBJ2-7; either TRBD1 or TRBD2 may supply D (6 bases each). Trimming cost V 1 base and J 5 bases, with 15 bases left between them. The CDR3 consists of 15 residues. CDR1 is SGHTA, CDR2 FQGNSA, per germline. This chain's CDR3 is CASSLVNGGNHEQYF. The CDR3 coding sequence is TGTGCCAGCAGCTTAGTCAACGGGGGCAACCACGAGCAGTACTTC.

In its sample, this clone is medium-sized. CDR3 residues: CASSSLLASAYNEQFF. CDR3 nucleotide sequence: TGTGCCAGCAGCTCACTGTTGGCTAGCGCCTACAATGAGCAGTTCTTC. V is TRBV11-2 and J is TRBJ2-1, with D possibly TRBD2 on 6 matching bases. The CDR3 totals 16 residues. V lost 4 bases, J lost 2 bases, and 15 bases lay in between. Germline CDR1 and CDR2: SGHAT and FQNNGV. The whole variable domain, remainder taken from reference TRBV11-2 and TRBJ2-1, is EAGVAQSPRYKIIEKRQSVAFWCNPISGHATLYWYQQILGQGPKLLIQFQNNGVVDDSQLPKDRFSAERLKGVDSTLKIQPAKLEDSAVYLCASSSLLASAYNEQFFGPGTRLTVL.

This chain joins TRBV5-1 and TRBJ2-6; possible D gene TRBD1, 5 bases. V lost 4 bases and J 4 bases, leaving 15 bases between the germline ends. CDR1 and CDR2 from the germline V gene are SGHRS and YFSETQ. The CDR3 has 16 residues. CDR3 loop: CASSVSPGPGANVLTF. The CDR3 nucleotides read TGCGCCAGCAGCGTTTCCCCAGGGCCCGGGGCCAACGTCCTGACTTTC.

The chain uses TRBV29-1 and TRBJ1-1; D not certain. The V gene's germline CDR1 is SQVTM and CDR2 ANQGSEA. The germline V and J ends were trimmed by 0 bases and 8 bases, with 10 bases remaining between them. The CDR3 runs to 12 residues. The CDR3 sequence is CSVEDRKYEAFF. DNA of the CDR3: TGCAGCGTTGAAGATCGCAAATACGAAGCTTTCTTT.

The CDR3 coding sequence is TGCAGCGTTGAGGGGACAGGGTATAGGAAATATGAAGCTTTCTTT. It codes for CSVEGTGYRKYEAFF. This chain joins TRBV29-1 and TRBJ1-1, with 9 bases aligning to TRBD1. Germline V lookup: CDR1 SQVTM, CDR2 ANQGSEA. J gave up 7 bases and V 3 bases, and 12 bases lay outside the gene matches. The CDR3 has 15 amino acids. Supplemented by reference TRBV29-1 and TRBJ1-1, the full variable domain reads SAVISQKPSRDICQRGTSLTIQCQVDSQVTMMFWYRQQPGQSLTLIATANQGSEATYESGFVIDKFPISRPNLTFSTLTVSNMSPEDSSIYLCSVEGTGYRKYEAFFGQGTRLTVV.